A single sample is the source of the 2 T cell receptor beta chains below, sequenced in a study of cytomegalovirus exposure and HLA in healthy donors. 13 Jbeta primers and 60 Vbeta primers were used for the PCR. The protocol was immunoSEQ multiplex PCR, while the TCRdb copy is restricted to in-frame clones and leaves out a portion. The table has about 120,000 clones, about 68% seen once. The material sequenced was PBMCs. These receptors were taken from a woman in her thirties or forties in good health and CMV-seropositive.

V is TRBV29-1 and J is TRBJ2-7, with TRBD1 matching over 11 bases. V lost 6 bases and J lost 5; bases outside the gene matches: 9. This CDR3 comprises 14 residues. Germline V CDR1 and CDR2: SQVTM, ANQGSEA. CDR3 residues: CSVERGTGGNEQYF. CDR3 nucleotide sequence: TGCAGCGTCGAGCGGGGGACAGGGGGTAACGAGCAGTACTTC.

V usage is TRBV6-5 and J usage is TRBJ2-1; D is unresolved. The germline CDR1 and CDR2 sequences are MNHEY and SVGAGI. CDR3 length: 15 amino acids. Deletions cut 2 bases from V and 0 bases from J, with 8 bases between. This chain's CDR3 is CASSYTHPSYNEQFF. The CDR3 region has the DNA TGTGCCAGCAGTTACACTCATCCCTCCTACAATGAGCAGTTCTTC.